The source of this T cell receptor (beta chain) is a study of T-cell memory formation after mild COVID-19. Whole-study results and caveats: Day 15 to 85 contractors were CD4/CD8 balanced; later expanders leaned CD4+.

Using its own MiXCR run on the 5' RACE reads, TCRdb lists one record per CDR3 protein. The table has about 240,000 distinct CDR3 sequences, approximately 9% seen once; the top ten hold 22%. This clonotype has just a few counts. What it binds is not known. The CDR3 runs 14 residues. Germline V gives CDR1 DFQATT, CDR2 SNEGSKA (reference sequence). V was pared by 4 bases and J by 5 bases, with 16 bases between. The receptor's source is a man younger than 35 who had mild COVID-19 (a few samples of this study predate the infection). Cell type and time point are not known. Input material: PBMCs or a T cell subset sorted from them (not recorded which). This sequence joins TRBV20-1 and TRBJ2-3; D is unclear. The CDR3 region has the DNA TGCAGTGCTAACCGGGCCAGAGGCGAAGATACGCAGTATTTT. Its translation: CSANRARGEDTQYF.